One TCR beta chain is described in this entry. This entry comes from a study of T cells in Graves' hyperthyroidism and ophthalmopathy. Amplified regions were TCR beta CDR3 sequences from RNA transcripts. TCR CDR3 underwent first-round RT-PCR with the HTBI primer set. TCRdb re-derived calls from the multiplex PCR reads in MiXCR, one entry per CDR3 protein. The sample lists 270,000 or so distinct CDR3 sequences, 25% to 30% occurring once. In germline, CDR1 is MDHEN, CDR2 SYDVKM. This CDR3 has 19 residues. With V trimmed by 5 bases and J by 5 bases, 20 bases remained unmatched. The material sequenced was blood. The sequence came from a man aged 35-49 years with Graves' hyperthyroidism that later progressed to Graves' ophthalmopathy. The rearrangement links TRBV28 to TRBJ2-5, with 10 bases fitting TRBD2. In nucleotides, the CDR3 is TGTGCCAGCAGTGGAATCTGGGGCTCTAGCGGGAGAATTGAGGAGACCCAGTACTTC. Its protein is CASSGIWGSSGRIEETQYF.